A selection of T cell receptor beta chains follows, all from one sample in a study of beta chain features in type 1 diabetes. Clones were sequenced by immunoSEQ multiplex PCR, and TCRdb holds only the in-frame ones, with some missing. Among 350,000 or so clones listed, 20% were seen once. Material: naive CD4+ T cells from blood. The receptor set was obtained from a woman aged 18-29 years in good health. Both conserved end residues are trimmed from each CDR3. Each record gives: D gene, CDR3 length, V gene, J gene, CDR3 protein. D genes are given only for firm matches.

NA	12	TRBV5-4	TRBJ1-4	ASRLDGANEKLF
TRBD1	11	TRBV6-5	TRBJ1-6	ASSSGQDSPLH
NA	12	TRBV10-3	TRBJ1-2	AISALDNNYGYT
TRBD1	15	TRBV4-2	TRBJ1-2	ASSQAAGTGGNYGYT
TRBD1	11	TRBV6-6	TRBJ1-2	ASRPTGGLGYT
TRBD1	12	TRBV29-1	TRBJ2-1	SVVGDRAYNEQF
NA	15	TRBV25-1	TRBJ2-5	ASSERRQPVGQETQY
TRBD1	9	TRBV30	TRBJ1-1	AWSGTGEAF
NA	9	TRBV20-1	TRBJ2-5	SAREIETQY
NA	9	TRBV9	TRBJ1-1	ASSGGTEAF
NA	11	TRBV30	TRBJ1-1	AWSVASGSEAF
NA	14	TRBV6-5	TRBJ2-7	ASSYSLGGSSYEQY
NA	12	TRBV5-1	TRBJ2-3	ASSLGRGEDTQY
TRBD1	12	TRBV2	TRBJ2-5	ASSDRGPQETQY
NA	12	TRBV14	TRBJ2-5	ASSQVGGEETQY
NA	13	TRBV5-1	TRBJ2-1	ASSATGEPYNEQF
NA	11	TRBV4-2	TRBJ2-1	ASSLGTRNEQF
NA	12	TRBV5-1	TRBJ2-7	ASSLFTGSYEQY
NA	13	TRBV7-9	TRBJ1-2	ASSLGVSANYGYT
TRBD1	13	TRBV27	TRBJ2-3	ASSSGTGAADTQY
TRBD2	12	TRBV30	TRBJ2-7	AWSAYAGAYEQY
NA	12	TRBV7-2	TRBJ2-5	ASSLRGRQETQY
NA	11	TRBV4-1	TRBJ1-1	ASSPVITGSFQ
TRBD1	14	TRBV9	TRBJ2-1	ASSPRTGSSYNEQF
TRBD2	11	TRBV30	TRBJ2-1	AWSLWEGNEQF
NA	13	TRBV7-2	TRBJ1-4	ASSLGQATNEKLF
NA	12	TRBV9	TRBJ1-5	ASSVGSVNQPQH